This TCR beta chain was recovered during a study of cytomegalovirus exposure and HLA in healthy donors. Study-wide results and limits: Some V segments, TRBV6-2 and TRBV6-3 among them, were indistinguishable and were therefore excluded. Presence/absence analyses took donor sequencing depth as roughly uniform. Rarity marked most TCR sequences, yet some public TCRs occurred in many donors.

The study ran its PCR with 60 Vbeta and 13 Jbeta primers. Libraries were prepared by immunoSEQ multiplex PCR; TCRdb keeps only in-frame clonotypes and omits some of them. The table lists about 140,000 clones, 88% of them singletons. The length of the CDR3 is 15 residues. Germline V gene data show CDR1 as MDHEN and CDR2 as SYDVKM. With V trimmed by 7 bases and J by 7 bases, 8 bases remained unmatched. Points on this clone: Its matching antigen is unknown.

The sample consisted of PBMCs. This receptor was obtained from a middle-aged woman in good health and CMV-seronegative. The V gene is TRBV28, the J gene TRBJ1-4, with TRBD1 matching over 11 bases. CDR3 bases: TGTGCCAGCACCTCGGGGGGGACAGGGGGTGAAAAACTGTTTTTT. Translated, it gives CASTSGGTGGEKLFF.